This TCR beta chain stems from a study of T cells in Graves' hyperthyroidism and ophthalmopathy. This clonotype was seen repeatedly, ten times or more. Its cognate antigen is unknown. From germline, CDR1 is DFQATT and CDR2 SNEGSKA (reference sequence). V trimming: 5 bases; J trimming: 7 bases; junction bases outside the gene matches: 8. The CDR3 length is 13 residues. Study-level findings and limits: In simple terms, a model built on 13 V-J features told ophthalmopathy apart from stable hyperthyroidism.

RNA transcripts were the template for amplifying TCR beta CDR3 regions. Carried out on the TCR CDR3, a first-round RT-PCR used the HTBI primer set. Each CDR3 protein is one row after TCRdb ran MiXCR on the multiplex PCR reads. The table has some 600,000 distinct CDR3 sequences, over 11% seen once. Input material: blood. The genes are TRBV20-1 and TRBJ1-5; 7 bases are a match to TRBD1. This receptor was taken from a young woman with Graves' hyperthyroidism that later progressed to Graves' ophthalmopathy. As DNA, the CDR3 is TGCAGTGCTCTAAGACAGGGCGGCCAGCCCCAGCATTTT. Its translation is CSALRQGGQPQHF.